A single sample is the source of the 6 T cell receptor beta chains below, sequenced in a study of STAT5B mutations in CD4+ large granular lymphocyte leukemia. Generated by immunoSEQ multiplex PCR, the TCRdb table keeps only in-frame clones and is missing some. The sample shows roughly 30,000 clones, about 77% of them seen only once. Source material: CD4+ T cells from blood buffy coats. These receptors came from a human donor in good health.

CDR3 nucleotides: TGCGCCAGCAGCTCGACAGGGGCAACTAATGAAAAACTGTTTTTT. Protein sequence: CASSSTGATNEKLFF. The genes are TRBV5-1 and TRBJ1-4; 8 nucleotides align to TRBD1. Germline V gene lookup returns CDR1 SGHRS and CDR2 YFSETQ. V gave up 3 bases and J gave up 0 bases; unmatched junction bases: 1. The CDR3 length is 15 residues.

This clone was recorded only once. This chain joins TRBV2 and TRBJ1-1; D uncertain. Trimming took off 3 bases at V and 1 base at J, with 6 bases between the two ends. The CDR3 is 13 amino acids. Germline V gene sequence: CDR1 SNHLY, CDR2 FYNNEI. CDR3 DNA: TGTGCCAGCAGTGAGGGCCGGAACACTGAAGCTTTCTTT. This translates into CASSEGRNTEAFF.

V is TRBV30 and J is TRBJ2-5; the match to TRBD2 covers 13 bases. V was pared by 4 bases and J by 2 bases, with 10 bases of the junction left unmatched. Germline CDR1 is GTSNPN and CDR2 is SVGIG (reference sequence). The CDR3 length is 17 residues. Here the CDR3 reads CAWTRLAGGKSQETQYF. CDR3 DNA: TGTGCCTGGACAAGACTAGCGGGGGGAAAATCTCAAGAGACCCAGTACTTC.

This clone has just a few counts. The identical CDR3 is also encoded by other nucleotide sequences in the sample. The chain joins TRBV30 to TRBJ1-5; D is unclear. V gave up 3 bases and J gave up 4 bases, with 10 bases separating them. Germline CDR1 GTSNPN, CDR2 SVGIG (reference sequence). CDR3 length equals 13 residues. Here the CDR3 reads CAWSTGPNQPQHF. The CDR3 nucleotides are TGTGCCTGGAGCACCGGCCCGAATCAGCCCCAGCATTTT. The full variable domain, with the rest looked up from reference TRBV30 and TRBJ1-5, is SQTIHQWPATLVQPVGSPLSLECTVEGTSNPNLYWYRQAAGRGLQLLFYSVGIGQISSEVPQNLSASRPQDRQFILSSKKLLLSDSGFYLCAWSTGPNQPQHFGDGTRLSIL.

J is TRBJ2-3 and V is TRBV14, with D tentatively TRBD2 (7 bases). The CDR3 runs 14 residues. The V gene lost 4 bases and the J gene lost 2 bases, with 10 bases spanning the gap. The germline V gene has CDR1 SGHDN and CDR2 FVKESK. This CDR3 reads CASSRGGATDTQYF. CDR3 nucleotides: TGTGCCAGCAGCCGGGGGGGGGCCACAGATACGCAGTATTTT.

The chain is built from TRBV5-1 and TRBJ1-3; D gene unclear. V lost 1 base, J lost 0 bases, and 11 bases lay in between. The CDR3 extends over 16 amino acids. In germline, CDR1 is SGHRS, CDR2 YFSETQ. CDR3 DNA: TGCGCCAGCAGCTTGCCCGAGTCCCCCTCTGGAAACACCATATATTTT. Translating it yields CASSLPESPSGNTIYF.